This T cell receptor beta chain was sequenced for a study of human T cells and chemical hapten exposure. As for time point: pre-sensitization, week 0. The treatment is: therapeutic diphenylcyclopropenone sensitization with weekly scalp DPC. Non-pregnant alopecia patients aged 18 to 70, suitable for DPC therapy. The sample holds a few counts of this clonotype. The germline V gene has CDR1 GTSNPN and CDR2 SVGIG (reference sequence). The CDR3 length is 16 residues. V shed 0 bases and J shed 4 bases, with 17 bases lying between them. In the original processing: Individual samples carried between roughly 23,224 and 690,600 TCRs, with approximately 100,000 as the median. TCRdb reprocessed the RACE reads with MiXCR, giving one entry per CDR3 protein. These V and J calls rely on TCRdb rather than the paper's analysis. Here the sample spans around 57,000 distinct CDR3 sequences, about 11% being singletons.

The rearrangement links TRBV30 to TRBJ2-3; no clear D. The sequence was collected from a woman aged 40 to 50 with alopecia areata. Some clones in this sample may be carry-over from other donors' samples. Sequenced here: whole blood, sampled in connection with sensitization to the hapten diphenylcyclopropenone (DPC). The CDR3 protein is CAWSVGPVKAADTQYF. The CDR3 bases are TGTGCCTGGAGTGTAGGGCCAGTGAAAGCTGCAGATACGCAGTATTTT.